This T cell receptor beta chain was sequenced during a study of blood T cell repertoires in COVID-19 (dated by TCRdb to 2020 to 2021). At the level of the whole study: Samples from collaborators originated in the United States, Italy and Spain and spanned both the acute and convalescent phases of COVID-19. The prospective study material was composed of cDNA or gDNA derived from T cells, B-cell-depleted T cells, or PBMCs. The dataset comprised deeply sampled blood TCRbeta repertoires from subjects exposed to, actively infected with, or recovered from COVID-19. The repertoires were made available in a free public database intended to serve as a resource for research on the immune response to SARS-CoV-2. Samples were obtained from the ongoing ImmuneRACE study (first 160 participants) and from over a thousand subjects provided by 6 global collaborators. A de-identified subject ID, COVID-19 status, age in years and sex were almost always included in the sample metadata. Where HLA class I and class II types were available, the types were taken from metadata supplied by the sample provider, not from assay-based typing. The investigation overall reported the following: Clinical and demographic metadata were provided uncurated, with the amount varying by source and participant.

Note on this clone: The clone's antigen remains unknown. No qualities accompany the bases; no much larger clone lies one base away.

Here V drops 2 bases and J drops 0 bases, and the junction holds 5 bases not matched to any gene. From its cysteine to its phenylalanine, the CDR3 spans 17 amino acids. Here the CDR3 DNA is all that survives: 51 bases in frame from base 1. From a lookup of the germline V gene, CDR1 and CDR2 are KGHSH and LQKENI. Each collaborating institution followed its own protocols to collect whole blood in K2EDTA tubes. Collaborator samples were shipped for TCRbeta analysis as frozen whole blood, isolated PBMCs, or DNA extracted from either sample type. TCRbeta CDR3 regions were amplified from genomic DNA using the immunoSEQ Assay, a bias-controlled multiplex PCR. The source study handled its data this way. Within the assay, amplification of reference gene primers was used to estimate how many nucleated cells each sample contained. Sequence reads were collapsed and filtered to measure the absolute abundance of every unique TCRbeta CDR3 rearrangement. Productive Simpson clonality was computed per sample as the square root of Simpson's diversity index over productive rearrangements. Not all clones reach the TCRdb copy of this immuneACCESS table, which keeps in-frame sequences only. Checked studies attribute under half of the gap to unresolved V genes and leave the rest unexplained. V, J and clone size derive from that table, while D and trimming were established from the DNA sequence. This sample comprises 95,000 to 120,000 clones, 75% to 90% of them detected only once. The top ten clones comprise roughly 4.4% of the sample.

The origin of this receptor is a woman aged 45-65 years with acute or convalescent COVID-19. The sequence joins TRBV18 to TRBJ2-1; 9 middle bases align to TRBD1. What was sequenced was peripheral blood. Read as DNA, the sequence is TGTGCCAGCTCACCAATTGGGACAGGGAGCTCCTACAATGAGCAGTTCTTC. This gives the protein CASSPIGTGSSYNEQFF. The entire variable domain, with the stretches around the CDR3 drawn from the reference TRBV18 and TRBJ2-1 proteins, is NAGVMQNPRHLVRRRGQEARLRCSPMKGHSHVYWYRQLPEEGLKFMVYLQKENIIDESGMPKERFSAEFPKEGPSILRIQQVVRGDSAAYFCASSPIGTGSSYNEQFFGPGTRLTVL.